The entry below describes one TCR beta chain. Its specificity is not known. The donor group consisted entirely of healthy Caucasians. The germline CDR1 and CDR2 sequences are SGDLS and YYNGEE. V lost 0 bases to trimming and J lost 7 bases, with 4 bases between them. CDR3 length equals 12 residues. The sample belongs to a study of identical twins. Study results and caveats: Possibly, invariant MAIT and iNKT cells partly confounded zero-insertion analyses. Twin pairs had excess sharing that was weaker in beta out-of-frame sequences.

TCRdb fed the 5' RACE reads into MiXCR, producing one record per CDR3 protein. The top ten clones hold 7.2% of a sample with about 340,000 distinct CDR3 sequences, about 12% of them seen once. Separately, the same data were catalogued under a study of yellow fever vaccine responses in identical twins.

The chain is built from TRBV9 and TRBJ2-2, with D unresolved. Sequencing input: CD8+ T cells sorted from blood. This sequence originates from a woman younger than 35 in good health. CDR3 region: CASSVEYGELFF. The CDR3 DNA is TGTGCCAGCAGCGTAGAGTACGGGGAGCTGTTTTTT.